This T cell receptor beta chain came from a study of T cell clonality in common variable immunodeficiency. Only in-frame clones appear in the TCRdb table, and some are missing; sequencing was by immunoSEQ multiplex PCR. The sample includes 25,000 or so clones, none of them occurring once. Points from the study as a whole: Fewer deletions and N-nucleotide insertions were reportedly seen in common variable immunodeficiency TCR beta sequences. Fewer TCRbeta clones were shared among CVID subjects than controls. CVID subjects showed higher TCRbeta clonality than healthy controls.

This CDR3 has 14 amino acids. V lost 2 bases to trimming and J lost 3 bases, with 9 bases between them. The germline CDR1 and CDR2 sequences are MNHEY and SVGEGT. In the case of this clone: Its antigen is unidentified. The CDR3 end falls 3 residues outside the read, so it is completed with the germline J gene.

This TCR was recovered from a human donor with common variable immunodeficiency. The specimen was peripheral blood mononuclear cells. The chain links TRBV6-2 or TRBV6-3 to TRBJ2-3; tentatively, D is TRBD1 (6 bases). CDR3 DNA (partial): TGTGCCAGCAGTTACGGACAGATAACAGATACG. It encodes CASSYGQITDT. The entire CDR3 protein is CASSYGQITDTQYF.